The clone carrying this T cell receptor (beta chain) was counted a few times. Its specificity is unknown. With a J-beta primer mix and a sample-barcoded 5' primer, a second PCR ran roughly 6 to 11 cycles. One entry per CDR3 protein results from TCRdb running MiXCR on the 5' RACE reads. This table holds under 700,000 distinct CDR3 sequences, approximately 25% found once. The entry originates in a study of blood T cells in healthy people across ages. Whole-study findings and limits: Not knowing donor CMV status may have confounded expanded clonotype changes.

This CDR3 is built from 16 residues. Germline V gene sequence: CDR1 SGHDT, CDR2 YYEEEE. V trimming: 4 bases; J trimming: 5 bases; junction bases outside the gene matches: 11. The same specimen was also included in a second study, on T cells of mothers and their children.

The rearrangement joins TRBV5-6 to TRBJ1-2; 10 nucleotides align to TRBD1. The sample comprised blood. This clonotype was sampled from a boy aged 5-17 years in good health. CDR3 DNA sequence: TGTGCCAGCAGCCCCGCCCGGGACAGGGGATCTTATGGCTACACCTTC. Its translation is CASSPARDRGSYGYTF.